This T cell receptor beta chain comes out of a study of Graves' ophthalmopathy and Graves' hyperthyroidism. This clonotype was seen at least ten times. The antigen is unknown. From RNA, the CDR3 regions of TCR beta chains were amplified and sequenced. First-round RT-PCR employed HTBI primers, with a second-round multiplex PCR after it. TCRdb re-analysed the multiplex PCR reads in MiXCR, keeping a single row per CDR3 protein. The sample holds fewer than 650,000 distinct CDR3 sequences, around a fifth seen once. Findings and caveats of the study: Blood samples also showed most expanded thyroid clonotypes exceeding 0.001 frequency. Both a roughly 70% sensitivity and a roughly 72% specificity characterized the model's predictions of ophthalmopathy progression. Ophthalmopathy versus stable hyperthyroidism: 13-signature model gave just under 90% sensitivity, less than 83% specificity.

The CDR3 spans 13 residues. V shed 10 bases and J 3 bases; nucleotides not matched to a gene: 5. The germline V gene has CDR1 LNHDA and CDR2 SQIVND (reference sequence). This receptor was taken from a woman aged 18 to 35 with stable Graves' hyperthyroidism. Some clones in this sample may be carry-over from other donors' samples. Sequencing was done on a sample of peripheral blood. The chain has TRBV19 and TRBJ1-2; 10 bases map to TRBD1. CDR3 residues: CATQGQGDYGYTF. The DNA for the CDR3 is TGTGCCACCCAAGGACAGGGGGACTATGGCTACACCTTC.